The present entry profiles one TCR beta chain with its context. Its specificity is unknown. Then a second PCR, running roughly 6 to 11 cycles, was carried out with a sample-barcoded 5' primer and a J-beta primer mix. TCRdb re-called the 5' RACE reads with MiXCR, one entry per CDR3 protein. The repertoire includes hundreds of thousands of distinct CDR3 sequences, approximately 53% of them detected once, and about 38% sits in the top ten. This sample was included in a study of blood T cells in healthy people across ages. Study conclusions and caveats: Reliance upon unsorted PBMCs precluded definitive naive versus antigen-experienced comparison. Not knowing donor CMV status may have confounded expanded clonotype changes. Higher diversity and more naive CD4+ cells were features of long-lived donors, compared to aged donors.

The CDR3 totals 14 residues. Per germline, CDR1 MDHEN and CDR2 SYDVKM. V was clipped by 6 bases and J by 10 bases; unmatched bases: 12. The rearrangement links TRBV28 to TRBJ2-1, with 7 bases matching TRBD2. The clonotype was recovered from a man older than 75 in good health. Material for sequencing was blood. CDR3 coding DNA: TGTGCCAGCAGCCTACGACTAGCCGGGAGGGAGCAGTTCTTC. This sequence encodes CASSLRLAGREQFF.